Below, 19 T cell receptor beta chains from the same sample are listed, as sequenced in a study of brain T cells in children with intractable seizures. Sequencing was performed with immunoSEQ multiplex PCR; in TCRdb, only in-frame clones are kept and a portion is missing. In the table there are hundreds of thousands of clones, approximately 93% of which are singletons. Regarding time point: blood from clinic visit 5 months post-surgery; TSC patient then seizure free. Specimen: peripheral blood, collected around 5 months after surgery. Source of these receptors: a boy less than two years old with tuberous sclerosis and intractable seizures.

The chain combines TRBV6-4 with TRBJ1-6, with no clear D. The CDR3 has 14 amino acids. V was pared by 0 bases and J by 6 bases, with 6 bases between. Per germline, CDR1 MRHNA and CDR2 SNTAGT. The CDR3 here is CASSDSSANSPLHF. CDR3 bases: TGTGCCAGCAGTGACTCGTCAGCTAATTCACCCCTCCACTTT.

The V call is TRBV25-1, the J call TRBJ2-7; D might be TRBD2 (6 bases). The CDR3 sequence is 15 residues long. In germline, CDR1 is MGHDK, CDR2 SYGVNS. V dropped 2 bases and J dropped 1 base, with 12 bases sitting between them. This chain's CDR3 is CASSEDGLASYEQYF. In nucleotides, the CDR3 is TGTGCCAGCAGTGAAGATGGGCTAGCGTCCTACGAGCAGTACTTC.

This rearrangement joins TRBV27 to TRBJ1-2; D is perhaps TRBD1 (5 bases). Germline CDR1 and CDR2: MNHEY and SMNVEV (reference sequence). Trimming shortened V by 3 bases and J by 7 bases, and 12 bases separated the two germline ends. This CDR3 is 13 amino acids long. The CDR3 spells CASSLGPHSGYTF. The CDR3 nucleotides are TGTGCCAGCAGTTTGGGACCACACAGTGGCTACACCTTC.

The chain joins TRBV5-6 to TRBJ2-2, with D possibly being TRBD1 or TRBD2 (6 bases each). The germline V and J ends were trimmed by 4 bases and 6 bases, with 19 bases remaining between them. Germline CDR1 and CDR2: SGHDT and YYEEEE. This CDR3 comprises 16 residues. This CDR3 is CASSGSGGPFAGELFF. CDR3 coding DNA: TGTGCCAGCAGCGGGAGTGGGGGGCCCTTCGCCGGGGAGCTGTTTTTT.

The J gene is TRBJ1-1, the V gene TRBV7-2; TRBD1 matches 7 bases. The CDR3 has 14 residues. V lost 3 bases, J lost 2 bases, and 3 bases stayed unmatched. Per the germline V gene, CDR1 is SGHTA and CDR2 is FQGNSA. CDR3 nucleotides: TGTGCCAGCAGCTTTACAGGGGAAAACACTGAAGCTTTCTTT. Its protein product is CASSFTGENTEAFF.

This clone was detected a few times. This chain joins TRBV14 and TRBJ1-6; D uncertain. Germline CDR1 and CDR2: SGHDN and FVKESK. The CDR3 has 11 amino acids. The V gene lost 3 bases and the J gene lost 10 bases, with 4 bases spanning the gap. CDR3 DNA sequence: TGTGCCAGCAGCCAGGGGTCACCCCTCCACTTT. This gives the protein CASSQGSPLHF.

The chain uses TRBV19 and TRBJ2-1, with TRBD2 matching over 8 bases. The CDR3 has 15 residues. After removal of 5 bases from V and 2 bases from J, the junction contained 5 bases not matched to a gene. CDR1 LNHDA and CDR2 SQIVND come from the germline V gene (reference sequence). The CDR3 DNA follows: TGTGCCAGTAGTTCCCTCGGGGGGGCCTACAATGAGCAGTTCTTC. Protein sequence: CASSSLGGAYNEQFF.

The chain recombines TRBV7-9 with TRBJ2-5; D unclear. Trimming removed 1 base from V and 1 base from J, with 10 bases in between. The length of the CDR3 is 15 residues. Germline values: CDR1 SEHNR, CDR2 FQNEAQ (reference sequence). The CDR3: CASSLVLTFQETQYF. DNA of the CDR3: TGTGCCAGCAGCTTAGTTCTGACATTCCAAGAGACCCAGTACTTC.

CDR3 sequence (DNA): TGTGCCTGGTCGAGGGGCAATCGTGCTCTTACGCAGTATTTT. This sequence encodes CAWSRGNRALTQYF. The rearrangement uses TRBV30 and TRBJ2-3; D is possibly TRBD1 or TRBD2 (5 bases each). CDR3 size: 14 residues. Looked up from germline, CDR1 is GTSNPN and CDR2 is SVGIG (reference sequence). Trimming removed 5 bases from V and 8 bases from J, with 20 bases in between.

This clone was found once. The gene calls are TRBV27 and TRBJ2-7; D ambiguous. Germline values: CDR1 MNHEY, CDR2 SMNVEV (reference sequence). V lost 9 bases to trimming and J lost 3 bases, with 15 bases between them. CDR3 length: 13 residues. The CDR3 protein is CASAVRLSYEQYF. CDR3 in DNA: TGTGCCAGTGCGGTAAGACTGAGCTACGAGCAGTACTTC.

The CDR3 sequence is CASSQGIRGSTDTQYF. CDR3 DNA sequence: TGCGCCAGCAGCCAAGGGATCAGGGGGAGCACAGATACGCAGTATTTT. V is TRBV4-1 and J is TRBJ2-3; TRBD1 matches 7 bases. Germline CDR1 and CDR2: MGHRA and YSYEKL. The CDR3 has 16 amino acids. V shed 1 base, J shed 0 bases, and the junction held 4 bases outside the gene matches.

The chain couples TRBV5-5 to TRBJ1-1, with 11 bases that match TRBD1. This CDR3 has 16 residues. The V gene's germline CDR1 is SGHKS and CDR2 YYEKEE (reference sequence). J was trimmed by 0 bases and V by 4 bases; bases with no gene match: 5. The CDR3 spells CASSQDRGLMNTEAFF. CDR3 DNA sequence: TGTGCCAGCAGCCAGGACAGGGGGCTGATGAACACTGAAGCTTTCTTT.

The gene calls are TRBV11-3 and TRBJ2-3; 7 bases line up with TRBD1. Germline V gene sequence: CDR1 SGHNT, CDR2 YENEEA. This CDR3 comprises 12 residues. With 5 bases clipped from V and 9 bases from J, the junction kept 5 bases outside the gene matches. For the CDR3, the DNA is TGTGCCAGCAGCGCCGACAGGGTAACGCAGTATTTT. It yields the protein CASSADRVTQYF. Using reference TRBV11-3 and TRBJ2-3 for the parts outside the CDR3, the full variable domain is EAGVVQSPRYKIIEKKQPVAFWCNPISGHNTLYWYLQNLGQGPELLIRYENEEAVDDSQLPKDRFSAERLKGVDSTLKIQPAELGDSAVYLCASSADRVTQYFGPGTRLTVL.

This sequence joins TRBV7-9 and TRBJ1-3; 12 bases match TRBD1. Germline V gives CDR1 SEHNR, CDR2 FQNEAQ (reference sequence). V shed 3 bases and J 3 bases; nucleotides not matched to a gene: 9. The CDR3 sequence is 18 residues long. The CDR3, as DNA: TGTGCCAGCAGCTTCACCGGGACAGGGGGCTCAGATGGAAACACCATATATTTT. It specifies CASSFTGTGGSDGNTIYF.

V gene TRBV7-2 combines with J gene TRBJ2-3; tentatively, D is TRBD2 (6 bases). V lost 2 bases and J lost 6, with 15 bases in between. Germline V gene lookup returns CDR1 SGHTA and CDR2 FQGNSA. This CDR3 spans 15 amino acids. CDR3 in DNA: TGTGCCAGCAGCTTACCGAGCGGGCGCCGGGATACGCAGTATTTT. Translating gives CASSLPSGRRDTQYF.

This rearrangement joins TRBV11-2 to TRBJ2-1, with 9 nucleotides matching TRBD2. CDR1 is SGHAT, CDR2 FQNNGV, per germline. This CDR3 region has 15 residues. Unmatched junction bases numbered 2, after V lost 5 bases and J lost 0 bases. In nucleotides, the CDR3 is TGTGCCAGCAGCGTTAGCGGGAGCTCCTACAATGAGCAGTTCTTC. It yields the protein CASSVSGSSYNEQFF.

J is TRBJ2-7 and V is TRBV6-5, with 11 nucleotides matching TRBD1. The V and J ends lost 6 bases and 3 bases, in that order; junction bases with no gene match: 7. The V gene's germline CDR1 is MNHEY and CDR2 SVGAGI. CDR3 length: 15 amino acids. CDR3 nucleotide sequence: TGTGCCAGCAGGCTTACCGGGACAGGGGGCTACGAGCAGTACTTC. Translation gives CASRLTGTGGYEQYF.

J is TRBJ2-1 and V is TRBV11-2; no clear D. The CDR3 has 15 residues. Per germline, CDR1 SGHAT and CDR2 FQNNGV. Trimming cost V 5 bases and J 2 bases, with 13 bases left between them. The CDR3 protein is CASSPGRRPYNEQFF. In DNA, the CDR3 is TGTGCCAGCAGCCCCGGCCGTCGTCCCTACAATGAGCAGTTCTTC.

In its sample, this clone was seen a few times. The rearrangement uses TRBV9 and TRBJ1-1, with unresolved D. Trimming left V 0 bases short and J 3 bases short, with 12 bases between. The CDR3 runs to 15 residues. Germline CDR1 is SGDLS and CDR2 is YYNGEE. The CDR3: CASSVGAPWDTEAFF. The DNA of the CDR3 is TGTGCCAGCAGCGTAGGGGCCCCTTGGGACACTGAAGCTTTCTTT. The full variable domain, in which reference TRBV9 and TRBJ1-1 provide the parts outside the CDR3, is DSGVTQTPKHLITATGQRVTLRCSPRSGDLSVYWYQQSLDQGLQFLIQYYNGEERAKGNILERFSAQQFPDLHSELNLSSLELGDSALYFCASSVGAPWDTEAFFGQGTRLTVV.